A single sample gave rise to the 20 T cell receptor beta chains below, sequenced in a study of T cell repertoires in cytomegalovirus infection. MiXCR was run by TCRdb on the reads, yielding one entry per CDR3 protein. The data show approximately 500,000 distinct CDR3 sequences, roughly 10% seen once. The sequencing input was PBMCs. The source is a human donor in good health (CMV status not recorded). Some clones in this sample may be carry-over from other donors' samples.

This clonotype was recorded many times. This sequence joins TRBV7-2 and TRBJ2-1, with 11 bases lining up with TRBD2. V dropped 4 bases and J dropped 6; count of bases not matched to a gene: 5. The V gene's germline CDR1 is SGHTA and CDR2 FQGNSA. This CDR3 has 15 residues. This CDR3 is CASSSLAGGPNEQFF. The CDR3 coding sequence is TGTGCCAGCAGCTCATTAGCGGGAGGGCCCAATGAGCAGTTCTTC.

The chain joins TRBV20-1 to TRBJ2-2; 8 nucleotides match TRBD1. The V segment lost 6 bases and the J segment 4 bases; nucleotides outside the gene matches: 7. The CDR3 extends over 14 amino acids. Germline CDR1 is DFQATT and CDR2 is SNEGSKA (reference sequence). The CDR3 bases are TGCAGTGCCACAGGGGGGACATCCACCGGGGAGCTGTTTTTT. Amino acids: CSATGGTSTGELFF.

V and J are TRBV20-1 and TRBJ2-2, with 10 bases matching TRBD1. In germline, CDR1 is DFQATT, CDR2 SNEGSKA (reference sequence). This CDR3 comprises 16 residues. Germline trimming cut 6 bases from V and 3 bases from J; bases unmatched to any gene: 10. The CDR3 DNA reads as TGCAGTGCCGCGGGGGCGGGGACAGGGGACACCGGGGAGCTGTTTTTT. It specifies CSAAGAGTGDTGELFF.

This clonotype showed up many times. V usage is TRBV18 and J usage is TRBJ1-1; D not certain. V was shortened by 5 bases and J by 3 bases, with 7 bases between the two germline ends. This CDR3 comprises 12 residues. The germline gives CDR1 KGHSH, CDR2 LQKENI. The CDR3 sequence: CASSIRDTEAFF. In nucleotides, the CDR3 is TGTGCCAGCTCAATACGCGACACTGAAGCTTTCTTT.

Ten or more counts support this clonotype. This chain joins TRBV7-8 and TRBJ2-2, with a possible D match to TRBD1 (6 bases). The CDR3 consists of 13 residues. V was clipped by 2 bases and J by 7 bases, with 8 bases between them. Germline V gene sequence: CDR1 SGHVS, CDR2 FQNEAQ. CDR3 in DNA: TGTGCCAGCAGCTTAAGGGGGATCGGGGAGCTGTTTTTT. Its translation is CASSLRGIGELFF.

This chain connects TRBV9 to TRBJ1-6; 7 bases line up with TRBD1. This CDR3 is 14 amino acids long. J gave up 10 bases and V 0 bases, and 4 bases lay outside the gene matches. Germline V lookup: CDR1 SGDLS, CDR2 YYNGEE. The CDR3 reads CASSVGQGESPLHF. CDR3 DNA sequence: TGTGCCAGCAGCGTAGGCCAGGGGGAATCACCCCTCCACTTT.

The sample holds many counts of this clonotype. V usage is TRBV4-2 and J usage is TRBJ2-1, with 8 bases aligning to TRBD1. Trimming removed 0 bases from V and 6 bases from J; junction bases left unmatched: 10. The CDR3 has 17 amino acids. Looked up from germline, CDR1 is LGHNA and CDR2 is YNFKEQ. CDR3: CASSQDRVRGQLNEQFF. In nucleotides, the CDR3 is TGTGCCAGCAGCCAAGATCGGGTCAGGGGGCAACTCAATGAGCAGTTCTTC.

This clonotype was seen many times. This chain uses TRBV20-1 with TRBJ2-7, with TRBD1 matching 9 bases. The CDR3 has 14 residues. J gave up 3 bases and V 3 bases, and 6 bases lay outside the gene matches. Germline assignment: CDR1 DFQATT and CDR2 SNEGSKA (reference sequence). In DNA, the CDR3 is TGCAGTGCTAGTGACAGGGGGAGACGCTACGAGCAGTACTTC. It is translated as CSASDRGRRYEQYF.

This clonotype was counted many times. The CDR3 coding sequence is TGTGCCAGCAGCCCCAGGACAGAAGAGACCCAGTACTTC. Translating it yields CASSPRTEETQYF. The chain is built from TRBV5-4 and TRBJ2-5; TRBD1 might be the D (6 bases). This CDR3 contains 13 residues. The germline V and J ends were trimmed by 4 bases and 3 bases, with 10 bases remaining between them. Germline CDR1 SGHNT, CDR2 YYREEE (reference sequence). Filled out from reference TRBV5-4 and TRBJ2-5, the complete variable domain reads ETGVTQSPTHLIKTRGQQVTLRCSSQSGHNTVSWYQQALGQGPQFIFQYYREEENGRGNFPPRFSGLQFPNYSSELNVNALELDDSALYLCASSPRTEETQYFGPGTRLLVL.

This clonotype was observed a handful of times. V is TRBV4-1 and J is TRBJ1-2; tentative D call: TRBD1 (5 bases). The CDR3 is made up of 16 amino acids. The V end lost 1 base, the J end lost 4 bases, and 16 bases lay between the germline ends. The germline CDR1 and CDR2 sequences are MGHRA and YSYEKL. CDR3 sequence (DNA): TGCGCCAGCAGCCAAGGAGGAGGGAGGGACGCCTATGGCTACACCTTC. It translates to CASSQGGGRDAYGYTF.

CDR3 nucleotide sequence: TGTGCCAGTAGTATACAGGCCGACTTCTCTTCCTATGGCTACACCTTC. This translates into CASSIQADFSSYGYTF. V gene TRBV19 combines with J gene TRBJ1-2; D not certain. V was shortened by 2 bases and J by 4 bases, with 17 bases between the two germline ends. The germline CDR1 and CDR2 sequences are LNHDA and SQIVND (reference sequence). The CDR3 runs 16 residues.

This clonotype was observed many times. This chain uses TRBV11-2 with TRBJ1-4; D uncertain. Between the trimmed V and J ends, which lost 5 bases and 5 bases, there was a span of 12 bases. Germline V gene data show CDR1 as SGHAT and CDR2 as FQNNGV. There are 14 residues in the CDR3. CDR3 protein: CASSRLTPNEKLFF. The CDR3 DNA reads TGTGCCAGCAGCCGACTCACCCCGAATGAAAAACTGTTTTTT.

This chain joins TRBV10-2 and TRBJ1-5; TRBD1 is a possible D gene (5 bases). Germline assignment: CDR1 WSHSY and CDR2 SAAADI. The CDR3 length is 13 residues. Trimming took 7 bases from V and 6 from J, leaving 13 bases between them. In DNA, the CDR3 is TGCGCCAGCATGGCGGGGGAGGCTCAGCCCCAGCATTTT. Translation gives CASMAGEAQPQHF.

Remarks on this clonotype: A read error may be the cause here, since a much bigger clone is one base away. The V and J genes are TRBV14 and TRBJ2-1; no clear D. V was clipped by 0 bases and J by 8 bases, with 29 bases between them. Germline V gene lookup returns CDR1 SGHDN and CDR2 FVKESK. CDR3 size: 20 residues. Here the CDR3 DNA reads TGTGCCAGCAGCCAAGATCCGTGGCTAGTGGGAATTGATTTCGGTGATGAGCAGTTCTTC. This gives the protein CASSQDPWLVGIDFGDEQFF.

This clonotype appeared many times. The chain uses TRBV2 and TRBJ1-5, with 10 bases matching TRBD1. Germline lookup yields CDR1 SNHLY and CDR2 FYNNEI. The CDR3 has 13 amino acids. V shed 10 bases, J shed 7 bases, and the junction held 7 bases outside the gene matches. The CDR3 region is CATSGTGVQPQHF. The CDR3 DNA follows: TGTGCCACTTCCGGGACAGGGGTACAGCCCCAGCATTTT. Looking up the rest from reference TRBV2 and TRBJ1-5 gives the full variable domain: EPEVTQTPSHQVTQMGQEVILRCVPISNHLYFYWYRQILGQKVEFLVSFYNNEISEKSEIFDDQFSVERPDGSNFTLKIRSTKLEDSAMYFCATSGTGVQPQHFGDGTRLSIL.

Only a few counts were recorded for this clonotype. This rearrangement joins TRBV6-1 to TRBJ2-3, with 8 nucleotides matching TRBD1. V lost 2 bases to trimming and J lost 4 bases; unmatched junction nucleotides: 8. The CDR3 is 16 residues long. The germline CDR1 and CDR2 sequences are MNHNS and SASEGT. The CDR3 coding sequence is TGTGCCAGCAGTGAAAGGGACAGGCCCTACGCAGATACGCAGTATTTT. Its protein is CASSERDRPYADTQYF.

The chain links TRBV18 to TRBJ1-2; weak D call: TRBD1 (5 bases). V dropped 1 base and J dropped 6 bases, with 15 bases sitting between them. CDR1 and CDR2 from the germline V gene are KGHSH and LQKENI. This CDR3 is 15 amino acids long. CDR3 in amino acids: CASSPLTGQANGYTF. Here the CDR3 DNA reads TGTGCCAGCTCACCACTAACAGGACAAGCCAATGGCTACACCTTC. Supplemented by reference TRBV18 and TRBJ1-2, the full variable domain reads NAGVMQNPRHLVRRRGQEARLRCSPMKGHSHVYWYRQLPEEGLKFMVYLQKENIIDESGMPKERFSAEFPKEGPSILRIQQVVRGDSAAYFCASSPLTGQANGYTFGSGTRLTVV.

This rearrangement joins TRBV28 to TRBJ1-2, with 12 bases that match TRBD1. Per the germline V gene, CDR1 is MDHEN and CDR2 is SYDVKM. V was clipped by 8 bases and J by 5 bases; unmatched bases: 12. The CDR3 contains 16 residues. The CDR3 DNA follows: TGTGCCAGCTTCAAGACCGGGACAGGGGGCCAGTATGGCTACACCTTC. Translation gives CASFKTGTGGQYGYTF.

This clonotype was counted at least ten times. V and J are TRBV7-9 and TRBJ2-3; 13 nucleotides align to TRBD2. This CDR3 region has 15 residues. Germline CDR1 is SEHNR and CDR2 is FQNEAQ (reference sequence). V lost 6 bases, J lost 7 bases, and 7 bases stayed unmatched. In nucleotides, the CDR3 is TGTGCCAGCAGTTTAAGACTAGCGGGGGGAAATACGCAGTATTTT. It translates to CASSLRLAGGNTQYF.

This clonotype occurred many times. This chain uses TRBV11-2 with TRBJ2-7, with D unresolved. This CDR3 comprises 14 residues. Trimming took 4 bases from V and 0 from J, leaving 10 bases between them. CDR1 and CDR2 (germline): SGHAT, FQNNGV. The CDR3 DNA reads TGTGCCAGCAGCTCCGAATATCTCTCCTACGAGCAGTACTTC. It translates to CASSSEYLSYEQYF. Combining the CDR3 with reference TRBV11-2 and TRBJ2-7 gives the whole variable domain EAGVAQSPRYKIIEKRQSVAFWCNPISGHATLYWYQQILGQGPKLLIQFQNNGVVDDSQLPKDRFSAERLKGVDSTLKIQPAKLEDSAVYLCASSSEYLSYEQYFGPGTRLTVT.